Listed here are 23 T cell receptor beta chains from one sample, sequenced in a study of cytomegalovirus exposure and HLA in healthy donors. The PCR was carried out with 60 Vbeta primers and 13 Jbeta primers. Only in-frame clones appear in the TCRdb table, and some are missing; sequencing was by immunoSEQ multiplex PCR. This sample has about 120,000 clones; 9.5% occur once, and the top ten carry less than 4%. Sample: PBMCs. Source of these receptors: a man younger than 40 in good health and CMV-seronegative.

V and J are TRBV4-3 and TRBJ1-6; weak D call: TRBD1 (5 bases). Trimming removed 0 bases from V and 9 bases from J, with 15 bases in between. The CDR3 totals 16 residues. CDR1 and CDR2 from the germline V gene are LGHNA and YSLEER. CDR3 residues: CASSQDQGNFGSPLHF. The CDR3 DNA sequence: TGCGCCAGCAGCCAAGATCAGGGAAACTTTGGTTCACCCCTCCACTTT.

This clone was picked up a small number of times. This chain joins TRBV19 and TRBJ1-1; 8 bases map to TRBD1. V was clipped by 3 bases and J by 4 bases; unmatched bases: 7. The CDR3 contains 15 residues. Germline assignment: CDR1 LNHDA and CDR2 SQIVND (reference sequence). The CDR3 is CASSIGQGSGTEAFF. The CDR3 nucleotides are TGTGCCAGTAGTATTGGACAGGGCTCTGGCACTGAAGCTTTCTTT.

The chain has TRBV28 and TRBJ2-5, with D tentatively TRBD2 (6 bases). V was pared by 7 bases and J by 9 bases, with 12 bases between. CDR3 length: 11 residues. Germline loops: CDR1 MDHEN, CDR2 SYDVKM. The CDR3 here is CASIHGEAQYF. CDR3 in DNA: TGTGCCAGCATTCATGGGGAGGCCCAGTACTTC.

A few counts support this clone. The chain links TRBV27 to TRBJ2-2, with 9 bases lining up with TRBD1. The CDR3 is 17 amino acids. The germline V gene has CDR1 MNHEY and CDR2 SMNVEV (reference sequence). Germline trimming cut 4 bases from V and 11 bases from J; bases unmatched to any gene: 17. The CDR3 is CASSCDDRTGAPRELFF. The CDR3 bases are TGTGCCAGCAGTTGCGATGATCGGACAGGGGCCCCGCGAGAGCTGTTTTTT.

This clone was recorded a few times. The J gene is TRBJ2-5, the V gene TRBV9; 10 bases are a match to TRBD1. This CDR3 contains 13 residues. Germline loops: CDR1 SGDLS, CDR2 YYNGEE. The J segment lost 9 bases and the V segment lost 3 bases, leaving 5 bases of the junction unmatched. CDR3 in DNA: TGTGCCAGCAGCGCCCGACAGGGGGCTGCCCAGTACTTC. Amino acids: CASSARQGAAQYF.

The rearrangement joins TRBV19 to TRBJ1-4; 8 bases fit TRBD1. The CDR3 covers 16 residues. V shed 1 base, J shed 2 bases, and the junction held 3 bases outside the gene matches. Germline CDR1 is LNHDA and CDR2 is SQIVND (reference sequence). The CDR3, as DNA: TGTGCCAGTAGTATAGCAGGGGGCGGCACTAATGAAAAACTGTTTTTT. Residues: CASSIAGGGTNEKLFF. Full variable domain (rest looked up from reference TRBV19 and TRBJ1-4): DGGITQSPKYLFRKEGQNVTLSCEQNLNHDAMYWYRQDPGQGLRLIYYSQIVNDFQKGDIAEGYSVSREKKESFPLTVTSAQKNPTAFYLCASSIAGGGTNEKLFFGSGTQLSVL.

The chain has TRBV5-4 and TRBJ1-3; the match to TRBD1 covers 9 bases. The V gene end was trimmed by 3 bases and the J gene end by 5 bases; junction bases not matched to a gene: 3. The germline gives CDR1 SGHNT, CDR2 YYREEE (reference sequence). There are 14 residues in the CDR3. Here the CDR3 DNA reads TGTGCCAGCAGCTGGGACAGGGTGAGAAACACCATATATTTT. This gives the protein CASSWDRVRNTIYF.

The chain carries TRBV19 and TRBJ1-5, with unresolved D. This CDR3 spans 14 amino acids. Germline CDR1 is LNHDA and CDR2 is SQIVND (reference sequence). V was trimmed by 7 bases and J by 0 bases, leaving 10 bases between them. The CDR3 reads CASNQIHSNQPQHF. For the CDR3, the DNA is TGTGCCAGTAACCAGATCCATAGCAATCAGCCCCAGCATTTT.

This clone was seen only a few times. This sequence joins TRBV30 and TRBJ1-6, with a possible D match to TRBD1 (6 bases). CDR3 size: 12 residues. Germline V gene sequence: CDR1 GTSNPN, CDR2 SVGIG (reference sequence). The V end lost 6 bases, the J end lost 7 bases, and 10 bases lay between the germline ends. CDR3 sequence: CACAGANSPLHF. The CDR3 DNA reads as TGTGCCTGTGCAGGGGCCAATTCACCCCTCCACTTT.

The chain combines TRBV4-3 with TRBJ2-7, with 16 bases identical to TRBD2. CDR3 size: 16 residues. Germline trimming cut 4 bases from V and 3 bases from J; bases unmatched to any gene: 3. The germline V gene encodes CDR1 LGHNA and CDR2 YSLEER. CDR3 amino acids: CASSLGTSGGDYEQYF. In nucleotides, the CDR3 is TGCGCCAGCAGCCTCGGGACTAGCGGGGGGGACTACGAGCAGTACTTC.

The chain links TRBV19 to TRBJ1-5; 8 bases agree with TRBD1. The CDR3 consists of 19 residues. Germline V gene lookup returns CDR1 LNHDA and CDR2 SQIVND (reference sequence). V shed 10 bases and J 1 base; nucleotides not matched to a gene: 21. The CDR3 here is CATRAGGHYSVMSNQPQHF. The CDR3 DNA sequence: TGTGCCACGAGGGCAGGGGGCCATTATAGTGTTATGAGCAATCAGCCCCAGCATTTT.

The rearrangement joins TRBV7-6 to TRBJ2-5; no reliable D call. V was trimmed by 5 bases and J by 3 bases, leaving 7 bases between them. This CDR3 is 12 amino acids long. Germline values: CDR1 SGHVS, CDR2 FNYEAQ. The CDR3 is CASSPLEETQYF. The CDR3 coding sequence is TGTGCCAGCAGCCCCCTCGAAGAGACCCAGTACTTC.

This clone was picked up a small number of times. The rearrangement uses TRBV19 and TRBJ2-3; TRBD1 aligns across 10 bases. Germline V lookup: CDR1 LNHDA, CDR2 SQIVND (reference sequence). V was pared by 7 bases and J by 4 bases, with 8 bases of the junction left unmatched. This CDR3 region has 15 residues. The CDR3 here is CASTPDRGMSDTQYF. Here the CDR3 DNA reads TGTGCCAGTACCCCGGACAGGGGGATGTCAGATACGCAGTATTTT. Based on the CDR3 plus reference TRBV19 and TRBJ2-3, the full variable domain is DGGITQSPKYLFRKEGQNVTLSCEQNLNHDAMYWYRQDPGQGLRLIYYSQIVNDFQKGDIAEGYSVSREKKESFPLTVTSAQKNPTAFYLCASTPDRGMSDTQYFGPGTRLTVL.

The chain combines TRBV5-6 with TRBJ2-5; the match to TRBD1 covers 9 bases. Gene TRBJ2-7 matches the end of the DNA better, so the J call may be wrong. Germline-derived CDR1 and CDR2 are SGHDT and YYEEEE. The CDR3 sequence is 14 residues long. The chain's CDR3 is CASSIRDRDYEQYF. The DNA for the CDR3 is TGTGCCAGCAGCATCCGGGACAGGGACTACGAGCAGTACTTC.

The chain links TRBV28 to TRBJ1-1; TRBD1 matches at 8 bases. Germline-derived CDR1 and CDR2 are MDHEN and SYDVKM. The J segment lost 1 base and the V segment lost 6 bases, leaving 7 bases of the junction unmatched. The CDR3 sequence is 15 residues long. CDR3 region: CASSQMTGANTEAFF. CDR3 nucleotides: TGTGCCAGCAGCCAAATGACAGGGGCGAACACTGAAGCTTTCTTT.

This clone was counted a few times. The chain is built from TRBV5-1 and TRBJ2-7, with 8 nucleotides matching TRBD2. CDR3 length equals 16 residues. V trimming: 4 bases; J trimming: 4 bases; junction bases outside the gene matches: 13. CDR1 and CDR2 (germline): SGHRS, YFSETQ. The CDR3 here is CASSRRGAGDRYEQYF. In nucleotides, the CDR3 is TGCGCCAGCAGCCGCCGCGGAGCGGGAGATCGATACGAGCAGTACTTC.

This clone was observed a handful of times. V and J are TRBV5-1 and TRBJ2-1, with 9 bases aligning to TRBD2. The CDR3 runs to 11 residues. Germline trimming cut 3 bases from V and 13 bases from J; bases unmatched to any gene: 2. Germline V gives CDR1 SGHRS, CDR2 YFSETQ. CDR3 loop: CASSWGLAQFF. The CDR3 coding sequence is TGCGCCAGCAGCTGGGGACTAGCTCAGTTCTTC.

The V call is TRBV5-1, the J call TRBJ2-3; TRBD2 aligns across 8 bases. CDR3 length: 16 residues. V was pared by 0 bases and J by 1 base, with 4 bases of the junction left unmatched. CDR1 and CDR2 (germline): SGHRS, YFSETQ. The CDR3 protein is CASSLDGGGRTDTQYF. In nucleotides, the CDR3 is TGCGCCAGCAGCTTGGATGGCGGGGGGCGCACAGATACGCAGTATTTT.

The genes are TRBV10-3 and TRBJ2-7, with D unresolved. CDR3 length equals 14 residues. Trimming removed 7 bases from V and 1 base from J, with 14 bases in between. Germline V gene data show CDR1 as ENHRY and CDR2 as SYGVKD. The CDR3 protein is CAITPQERSYEQYF. For the CDR3, the DNA is TGTGCCATCACCCCCCAGGAAAGGTCCTACGAGCAGTACTTC.

V usage is TRBV12-5 and J usage is TRBJ2-7; 7 bases match TRBD1. The ends lost 5 bases at V and 7 bases at J; junction bases unmatched: 8. Germline V gives CDR1 LGHNT, CDR2 FRNRAP. This CDR3 is 13 amino acids long. CDR3 sequence: CASGRTGLGEQYF. The CDR3 nucleotides are TGTGCTAGTGGTCGGACAGGTCTAGGGGAGCAGTACTTC.

This clone came up a few times. The rearrangement links TRBV30 to TRBJ1-1; D is undetermined. The V and J ends lost 0 bases and 2 bases respectively, with 10 bases between them. Looked up from germline, CDR1 is GTSNPN and CDR2 is SVGIG (reference sequence). The CDR3 length is 14 residues. The DNA for the CDR3 is TGTGCCTGGAGTGTACTCGGGTTAAACACTGAAGCTTTCTTT. It is translated as CAWSVLGLNTEAFF.

V is TRBV11-2 and J is TRBJ2-7, with 10 bases fitting TRBD2. The V gene's germline CDR1 is SGHAT and CDR2 FQNNGV. The CDR3 spans 15 residues. V trimming: 4 bases; J trimming: 5 bases; junction bases outside the gene matches: 8. CDR3 protein: CASSSGLAEGHEQYF. The CDR3 bases are TGTGCCAGCAGCTCAGGACTAGCGGAGGGACACGAGCAGTACTTC.

This clone was detected only a few times. V usage is TRBV28 and J usage is TRBJ1-1, with D possibly TRBD1 on 6 matching bases. CDR1 and CDR2 from the germline V gene are MDHEN and SYDVKM. The CDR3 runs 15 residues. V was pared by 2 bases and J by 1 base, with 11 bases between. The CDR3 nucleotides are TGTGCCAGCAGTTTAGGGACAACGAGGAACACTGAAGCTTTCTTT. This translates into CASSLGTTRNTEAFF.